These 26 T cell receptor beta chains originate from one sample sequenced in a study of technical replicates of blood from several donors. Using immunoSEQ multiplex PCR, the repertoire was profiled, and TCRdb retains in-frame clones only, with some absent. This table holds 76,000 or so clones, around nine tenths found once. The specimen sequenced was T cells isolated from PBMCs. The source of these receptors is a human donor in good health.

Written as DNA, the CDR3 is TGTGCCAGCAGTTACGCTCTGGCGGGAGCTGATGAGCAGTACTTC. Protein sequence: CASSYALAGADEQYF. The rearrangement links TRBV6-5 to TRBJ2-7, with TRBD2 matching over 7 bases. The CDR3 loop spans 15 amino acids. V lost 2 bases and J lost 7; bases outside the gene matches: 11. Germline assignment: CDR1 MNHEY and CDR2 SVGAGI.

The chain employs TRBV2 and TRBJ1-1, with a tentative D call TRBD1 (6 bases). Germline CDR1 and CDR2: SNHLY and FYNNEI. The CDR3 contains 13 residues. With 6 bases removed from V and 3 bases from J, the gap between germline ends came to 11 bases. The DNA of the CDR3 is TGTGCCAGCAGACTACAGGGCGACACTGAAGCTTTCTTT. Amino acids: CASRLQGDTEAFF.

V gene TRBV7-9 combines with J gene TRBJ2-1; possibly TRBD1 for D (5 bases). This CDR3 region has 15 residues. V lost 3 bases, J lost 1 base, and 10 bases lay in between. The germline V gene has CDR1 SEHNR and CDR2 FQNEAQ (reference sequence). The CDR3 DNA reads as TGTGCCAGCAGCTTTGACAAGGGGTCCTACAATGAGCAGTTCTTC. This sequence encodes CASSFDKGSYNEQFF.

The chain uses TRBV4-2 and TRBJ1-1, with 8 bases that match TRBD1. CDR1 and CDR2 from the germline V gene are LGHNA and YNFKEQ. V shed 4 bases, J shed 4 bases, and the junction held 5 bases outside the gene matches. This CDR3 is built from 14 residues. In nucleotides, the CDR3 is TGTGCCAGCAGCCCCCGGGACAGGAGCACTGAAGCTTTCTTT. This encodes CASSPRDRSTEAFF.

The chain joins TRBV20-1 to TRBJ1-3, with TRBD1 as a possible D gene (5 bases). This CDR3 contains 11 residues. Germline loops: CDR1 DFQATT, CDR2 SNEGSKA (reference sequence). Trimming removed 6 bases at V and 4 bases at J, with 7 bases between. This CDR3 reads CSARQGNTIYF. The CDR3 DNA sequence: TGCAGTGCGAGACAGGGAAACACCATATATTTT.

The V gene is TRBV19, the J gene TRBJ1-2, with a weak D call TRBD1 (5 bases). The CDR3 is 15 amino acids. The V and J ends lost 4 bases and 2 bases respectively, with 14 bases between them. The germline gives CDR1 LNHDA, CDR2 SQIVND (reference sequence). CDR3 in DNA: TGTGCCAGTAGTACCCTTTCTTCAGGGAACTATGGCTACACCTTC. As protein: CASSTLSSGNYGYTF.

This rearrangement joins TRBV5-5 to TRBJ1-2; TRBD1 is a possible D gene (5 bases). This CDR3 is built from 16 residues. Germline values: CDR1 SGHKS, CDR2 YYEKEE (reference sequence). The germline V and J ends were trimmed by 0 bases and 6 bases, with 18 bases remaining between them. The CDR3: CASSLADGYGGNGYTF. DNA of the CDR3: TGTGCCAGCAGCTTGGCGGATGGATACGGGGGAAATGGCTACACCTTC.

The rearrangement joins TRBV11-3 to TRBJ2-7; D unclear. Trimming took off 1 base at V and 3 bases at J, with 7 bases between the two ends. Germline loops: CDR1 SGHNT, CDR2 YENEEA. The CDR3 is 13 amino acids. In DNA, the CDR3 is TGTGCCAGCAGCTTAGCAGGAAACTACGAGCAGTACTTC. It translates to CASSLAGNYEQYF.

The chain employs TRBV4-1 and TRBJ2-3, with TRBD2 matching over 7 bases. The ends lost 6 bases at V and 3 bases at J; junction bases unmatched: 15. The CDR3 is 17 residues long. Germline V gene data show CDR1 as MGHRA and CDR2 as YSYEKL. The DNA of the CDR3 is TGCGCCAGCAGACCCCGGGAGGTTCCGGGACGAACAGATACGCAGTATTTT. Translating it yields CASRPREVPGRTDTQYF.

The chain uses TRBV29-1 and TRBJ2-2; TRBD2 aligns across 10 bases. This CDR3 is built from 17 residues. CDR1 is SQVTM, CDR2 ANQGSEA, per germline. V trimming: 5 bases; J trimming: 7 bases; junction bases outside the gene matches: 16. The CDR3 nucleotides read TGCAGCGTTTACGTGATTGGCCTAGCGGGAGTTAGCGGGGAGCTGTTTTTT. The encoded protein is CSVYVIGLAGVSGELFF.

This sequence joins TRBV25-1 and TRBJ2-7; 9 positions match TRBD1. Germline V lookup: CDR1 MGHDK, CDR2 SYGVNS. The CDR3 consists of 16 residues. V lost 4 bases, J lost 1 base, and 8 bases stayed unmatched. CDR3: CASSGSPGQGSYEQYF. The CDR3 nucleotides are TGTGCCAGCAGTGGATCGCCGGGACAGGGATCCTACGAGCAGTACTTC.

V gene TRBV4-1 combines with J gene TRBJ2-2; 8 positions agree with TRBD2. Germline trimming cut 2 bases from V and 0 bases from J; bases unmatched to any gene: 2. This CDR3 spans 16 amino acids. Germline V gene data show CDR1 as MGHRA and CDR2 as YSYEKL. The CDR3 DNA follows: TGCGCCAGCAGCCAACCTAGCGGGTCGAACACCGGGGAGCTGTTTTTT. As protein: CASSQPSGSNTGELFF.

The CDR3 coding sequence is TGTGCCAGCAGCAAACTAGTCCACGCAGATACGCAGTATTTT. This gives the protein CASSKLVHADTQYF. The V gene is TRBV21-1, the J gene TRBJ2-3; the DNA was not compared with TRBD2, the D call given in the table. TRBV21-1 is flagged as a pseudogene. The CDR3 spans 14 residues.

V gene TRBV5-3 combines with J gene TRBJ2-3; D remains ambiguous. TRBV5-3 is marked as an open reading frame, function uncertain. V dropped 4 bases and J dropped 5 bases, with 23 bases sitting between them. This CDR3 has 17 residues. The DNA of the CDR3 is TGTGCCAGAAGCCTGGGTTTTAAGCGTTCGCCCGTAGATACGCAGTATTTT. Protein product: CARSLGFKRSPVDTQYF.

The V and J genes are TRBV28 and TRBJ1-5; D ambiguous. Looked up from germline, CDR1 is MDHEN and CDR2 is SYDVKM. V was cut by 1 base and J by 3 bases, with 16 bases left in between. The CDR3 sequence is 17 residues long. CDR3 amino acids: CASSLSLETHINQPQHF. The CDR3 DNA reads TGTGCCAGCAGTTTATCCCTAGAAACGCACATCAATCAGCCCCAGCATTTT.

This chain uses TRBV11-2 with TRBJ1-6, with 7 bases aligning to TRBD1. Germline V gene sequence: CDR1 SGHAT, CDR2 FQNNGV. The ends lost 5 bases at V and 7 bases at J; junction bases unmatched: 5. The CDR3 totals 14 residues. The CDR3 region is CASSRQGLNSPLHF. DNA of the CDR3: TGTGCCAGCAGCCGACAGGGTTTGAATTCACCCCTCCACTTT.

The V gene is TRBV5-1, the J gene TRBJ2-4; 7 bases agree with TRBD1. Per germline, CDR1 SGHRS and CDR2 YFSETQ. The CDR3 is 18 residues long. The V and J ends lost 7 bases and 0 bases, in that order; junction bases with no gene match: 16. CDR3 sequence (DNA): TGCGCCAGCCGGGTCACCACAGGGGCAAATATAGCCAAAAACATTCAGTACTTC. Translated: CASRVTTGANIAKNIQYF. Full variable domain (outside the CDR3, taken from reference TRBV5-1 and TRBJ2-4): KAGVTQTPRYLIKTRGQQVTLSCSPISGHRSVSWYQQTPGQGLQFLFEYFSETQRNKGNFPGRFSGRQFSNSRSEMNVSTLELGDSALYLCASRVTTGANIAKNIQYFGAGTRLSVL.

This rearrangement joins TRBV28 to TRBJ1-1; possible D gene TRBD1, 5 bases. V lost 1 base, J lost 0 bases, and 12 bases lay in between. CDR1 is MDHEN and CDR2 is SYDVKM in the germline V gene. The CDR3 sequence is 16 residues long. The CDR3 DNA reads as TGTGCCAGCAGTTTATTGCACAGGATGATGAACACTGAAGCTTTCTTT. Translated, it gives CASSLLHRMMNTEAFF.

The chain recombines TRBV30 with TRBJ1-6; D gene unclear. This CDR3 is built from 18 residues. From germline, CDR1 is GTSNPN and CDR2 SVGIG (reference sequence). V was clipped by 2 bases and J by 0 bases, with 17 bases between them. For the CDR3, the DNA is TGTGCCTGGAGTCGGGATGTGACCGAGGGCTCCTATAATTCACCCCTCCACTTT. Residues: CAWSRDVTEGSYNSPLHF.

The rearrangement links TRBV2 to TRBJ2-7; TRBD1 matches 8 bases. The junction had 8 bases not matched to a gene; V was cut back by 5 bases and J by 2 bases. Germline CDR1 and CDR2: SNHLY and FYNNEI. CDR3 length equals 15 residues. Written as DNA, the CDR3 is TGTGCCAGCAGTCCAGAGACAGGGGCAACCTACGAGCAGTACTTC. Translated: CASSPETGATYEQYF.

The CDR3 region has the DNA TGTGCCAGCAGTGAAGTGGGGACAGGGAATTCACCCCTCCACTTT. It encodes CASSEVGTGNSPLHF. This chain connects TRBV2 to TRBJ1-6; 9 nucleotides match TRBD1. V shed 1 base, J shed 7 bases, and the junction held 2 bases outside the gene matches. The germline V gene encodes CDR1 SNHLY and CDR2 FYNNEI. There are 15 residues in the CDR3.

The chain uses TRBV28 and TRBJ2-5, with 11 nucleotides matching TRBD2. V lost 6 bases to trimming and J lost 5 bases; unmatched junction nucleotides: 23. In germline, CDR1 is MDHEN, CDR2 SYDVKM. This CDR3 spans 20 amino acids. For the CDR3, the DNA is TGTGCCAGCAGCCCGACTGCCACTAGCGGGAGATTCGTTCGCGGGGAGACCCAGTACTTC. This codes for CASSPTATSGRFVRGETQYF.

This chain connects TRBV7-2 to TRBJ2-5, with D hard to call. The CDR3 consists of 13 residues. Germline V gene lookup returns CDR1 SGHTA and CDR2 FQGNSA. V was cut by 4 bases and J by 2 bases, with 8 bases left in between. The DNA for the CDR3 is TGTGCCAGCAGCTCCCTCCTACAAGAGACCCAGTACTTC. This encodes CASSSLLQETQYF.

The CDR3 is CASSVDGGGEAFF. The CDR3 DNA sequence: TGTGCCAGCAGCGTGGACGGGGGGGGTGAAGCTTTCTTT. The V call is TRBV7-9, the J call TRBJ1-1; possible D gene TRBD1, 5 bases. The V and J ends lost 5 bases and 7 bases respectively, with 14 bases between them. Germline V gene lookup returns CDR1 SEHNR and CDR2 FQNEAQ (reference sequence). This CDR3 has 13 amino acids.

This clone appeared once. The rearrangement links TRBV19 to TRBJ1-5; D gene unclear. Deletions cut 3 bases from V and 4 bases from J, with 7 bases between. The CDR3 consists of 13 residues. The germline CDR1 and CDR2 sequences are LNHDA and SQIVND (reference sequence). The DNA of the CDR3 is TGTGCCAGTAGTATCCGGGAGAATCAGCCCCAGCATTTT. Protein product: CASSIRENQPQHF.

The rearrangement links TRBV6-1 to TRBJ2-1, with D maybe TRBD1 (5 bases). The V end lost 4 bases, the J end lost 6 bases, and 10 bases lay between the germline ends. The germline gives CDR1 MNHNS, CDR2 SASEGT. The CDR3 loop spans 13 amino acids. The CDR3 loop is CASSGERGNEQFF. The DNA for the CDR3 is TGTGCCAGCAGTGGGGAAAGGGGCAATGAGCAGTTCTTC.